The 12 T cell receptor beta chains presented below share a single source sample, sequenced in a study of blood T cell repertoires in COVID-19. Here immunoSEQ multiplex PCR was the method, and the copy in TCRdb shows in-frame clones only, minus some. The sample lists 200,000 to 250,000 clones, about four fifths occurring once. The material sequenced was PBMCs or T cells enriched from blood (not recorded which). The source is a woman aged 45-65 years who had been exposed to COVID-19.

The CDR3 loop reads CASSFSGSGYTF. The CDR3, as DNA: TGTGCCAGCAGCTTTTCAGGGTCTGGCTACACCTTC. The chain links TRBV5-6 to TRBJ1-2, with D perhaps matching TRBD1 (5 bases). The germline gives CDR1 SGHDT, CDR2 YYEEEE. The V gene lost 2 bases and the J gene lost 7 bases, with 9 bases spanning the gap. CDR3 length: 12 amino acids.

This sequence joins TRBV5-1 and TRBJ1-6; a weak D match, TRBD1 (6 bases). The CDR3 contains 15 residues. The V end was cut by 1 base, the J end by 6 bases, with 11 bases between. Germline V CDR1 and CDR2: SGHRS, YFSETQ. This CDR3 is CASSLNPGANSPLHF. CDR3 nucleotide sequence: TGCGCCAGCAGCTTGAATCCAGGGGCTAATTCACCCCTCCACTTT.

V usage is TRBV7-2 and J usage is TRBJ1-5, with a weak D call TRBD1 (6 bases). The CDR3 has 14 residues. V shed 6 bases and J shed 4 bases, with 13 bases lying between them. Germline CDR1 SGHTA, CDR2 FQGNSA. CDR3 nucleotide sequence: TGTGCCAGCAGTCCGACGAGGGGGAATCAGCCCCAGCATTTT. Translated, it gives CASSPTRGNQPQHF.

This clone appeared a single time. This chain links TRBV6-5 with TRBJ2-1, with 8 bases identical to TRBD2. Germline CDR1 MNHEY, CDR2 SVGAGI. The CDR3 is 14 residues long. V lost 2 bases and J lost 9; bases outside the gene matches: 6. The CDR3 is CASSYNGGGVEQFF. CDR3 nucleotides: TGTGCCAGCAGTTACAACGGGGGGGGTGTTGAGCAGTTCTTC.

This clone was recorded many times. The genes are TRBV7-9 and TRBJ2-2; weak D call: TRBD1 (6 bases). V was pared by 3 bases and J by 5 bases, with 10 bases between. The CDR3 has 14 amino acids. The germline V gene has CDR1 SEHNR and CDR2 FQNEAQ (reference sequence). The chain's CDR3 is CASSLDRWTGELFF. The CDR3 bases are TGTGCCAGCAGCTTGGACAGATGGACCGGGGAGCTGTTTTTT. Full variable domain (rest looked up from reference TRBV7-9 and TRBJ2-2): DTGVSQNPRHKITKRGQNVTFRCDPISEHNRLYWYRQTLGQGPEFLTYFQNEAQLEKSRLLSDRFSAERPKGSFSTLEIQRTEQGDSAMYLCASSLDRWTGELFFGEGSRLTVL.

The gene calls are TRBV2 and TRBJ1-2; maybe TRBD1 (6 bases). The CDR3 has 13 residues. Deletions cut 6 bases from V and 4 bases from J, with 12 bases between. CDR1 SNHLY and CDR2 FYNNEI come from the germline V gene. For the CDR3, the DNA is TGTGCCAGCAGCGGACAGATCTCCTATGGCTACACCTTC. Its protein is CASSGQISYGYTF.

The J gene is TRBJ1-6, the V gene TRBV19; possible D gene TRBD1, 6 bases. The CDR3 has 14 amino acids. CDR1 is LNHDA, CDR2 SQIVND, per germline (reference sequence). The V end lost 5 bases, the J end lost 9 bases, and 14 bases lay between the germline ends. CDR3 region: CASSFKGGGSPLHF. DNA for the CDR3: TGTGCCAGTAGTTTCAAGGGGGGGGGTTCACCCCTCCACTTT.

This chain joins TRBV14 and TRBJ1-1, with a weak D call TRBD1 (5 bases). In germline, CDR1 is SGHDN, CDR2 FVKESK. Deletions cut 1 base from V and 0 bases from J, with 9 bases between. This CDR3 has 15 amino acids. The CDR3: CASSQVTGMNTEAFF. CDR3 nucleotide sequence: TGTGCCAGCAGCCAAGTAACAGGAATGAACACTGAAGCTTTCTTT.

This chain connects TRBV6-5 to TRBJ1-2; D might be TRBD1 (5 bases). The V gene lost 7 bases and the J gene lost 9 bases, with 15 bases spanning the gap. The CDR3 totals 12 residues. Germline loops: CDR1 MNHEY, CDR2 SVGAGI. The CDR3 reads CASTNGGISYTF. In DNA, the CDR3 is TGTGCCAGCACCAACGGGGGGATCAGCTACACCTTC.

The gene calls are TRBV5-4 and TRBJ2-4; D is ambiguous. Trimming removed 5 bases at V and 5 bases at J, with 11 bases between. There are 13 residues in the CDR3. Germline V gene lookup returns CDR1 SGHNT and CDR2 YYREEE (reference sequence). CDR3 in amino acids: CASRPRFQNIQYF. As DNA, the CDR3 is TGTGCCAGCAGACCTAGATTCCAAAACATTCAGTACTTC.

The J gene is TRBJ2-1, the V gene TRBV4-2, with 9 bases fitting TRBD1. The CDR3 consists of 15 residues. Trimming at V came to 4 bases and at J to 6 bases, leaving 7 bases not matched to a gene. Germline V gene data show CDR1 as LGHNA and CDR2 as YNFKEQ. Written as DNA, the CDR3 is TGTGCCAGCAGCCCTCCGGGACAGGGCGTCAATGAGCAGTTCTTC. The encoded protein is CASSPPGQGVNEQFF.

The chain combines TRBV7-2 with TRBJ1-1; TRBD1 matches at 10 bases. V gave up 2 bases and J gave up 3 bases; unmatched junction bases: 6. CDR3 size: 16 residues. Germline-derived CDR1 and CDR2 are SGHTA and FQGNSA. CDR3 DNA: TGTGCCAGCAGCTTAAGAAAGGGACAGGGGTACACTGAAGCTTTCTTT. It specifies CASSLRKGQGYTEAFF.